This passage covers 14 T cell receptor beta chains from one sample sequenced in a study of shared clonotypes between healthy human individuals. The repertoire was sequenced with immunoSEQ multiplex PCR; TCRdb's copy has only in-frame clones and lacks some. The repertoire has 550,000 to 800,000 clones, about 74% of them found once; the top ten carry over 1.5%. Source material: memory CD4+ T cells sorted from blood. As for subset: CD45RA-negative fraction. These receptors were obtained from a woman in her twenties or thirties in good health.

The rearrangement joins TRBV19 to TRBJ2-3; 10 bases agree with TRBD2. Germline loops: CDR1 LNHDA, CDR2 SQIVND (reference sequence). The J segment lost 5 bases and the V segment lost 6 bases, leaving 5 bases of the junction unmatched. This CDR3 is built from 14 residues. The CDR3 region has the DNA TGTGCCAGTAGGGTTGCTAGCGGGAGAGATACGCAGTATTTT. Protein sequence: CASRVASGRDTQYF. The variable domain in full, completed from reference TRBV19 and TRBJ2-3, reads DGGITQSPKYLFRKEGQNVTLSCEQNLNHDAMYWYRQDPGQGLRLIYYSQIVNDFQKGDIAEGYSVSREKKESFPLTVTSAQKNPTAFYLCASRVASGRDTQYFGPGTRLTVL.

Notes on this clone: In the same sample, other DNA sequences code for this CDR3. This chain uses TRBV5-1 with TRBJ2-1, with 7 bases matching TRBD2. Germline values: CDR1 SGHRS, CDR2 YFSETQ. CDR3 length: 13 amino acids. With V trimmed by 4 bases and J by 5 bases, 3 bases remained unmatched. DNA of the CDR3: TGCGCCAGCAGCCTCAGCGGGGACAATGAGCAGTTCTTC. Protein sequence: CASSLSGDNEQFF.

This chain uses TRBV6-5 with TRBJ1-2, with TRBD1 matching 9 bases. CDR3 length: 14 amino acids. V lost 5 bases to trimming and J lost 4 bases; unmatched junction nucleotides: 5. CDR1 is MNHEY, CDR2 SVGAGI, per germline. CDR3 in DNA: TGTGCCAGCAGTAATACAGGGGGCGCCTATGGCTACACCTTC. It is translated as CASSNTGGAYGYTF.

V gene TRBV5-4 combines with J gene TRBJ1-2, with TRBD1 matching over 11 bases. Germline CDR1 is SGHNT and CDR2 is YYREEE (reference sequence). The CDR3 is 14 residues long. Trimming cost V 4 bases and J 7 bases; bases outside gene matches: 6. The CDR3 protein is CASSAGQGAGGYTF. The DNA of the CDR3 is TGTGCCAGCAGCGCCGGACAGGGGGCCGGTGGCTACACCTTC. Drawing the rest from reference TRBV5-4 and TRBJ1-2, the complete variable domain is ETGVTQSPTHLIKTRGQQVTLRCSSQSGHNTVSWYQQALGQGPQFIFQYYREEENGRGNFPPRFSGLQFPNYSSELNVNALELDDSALYLCASSAGQGAGGYTFGSGTRLTVV.

This clone came up a few times. The CDR3 DNA sequence: TGTGCCAGTAGTGAGGCTGGCGGTGAGCAGTTCTTC. This gives the protein CASSEAGGEQFF. This chain links TRBV19 with TRBJ2-1; D is undetermined. The CDR3 runs to 12 residues. Germline-derived CDR1 and CDR2 are LNHDA and SQIVND (reference sequence). The ends were cut back, 5 bases at V and 9 bases at J, with 11 bases in the middle. The full variable domain, completed using reference TRBV19 and TRBJ2-1, is DGGITQSPKYLFRKEGQNVTLSCEQNLNHDAMYWYRQDPGQGLRLIYYSQIVNDFQKGDIAEGYSVSREKKESFPLTVTSAQKNPTAFYLCASSEAGGEQFFGPGTRLTVL.

The chain joins TRBV5-1 to TRBJ1-2, with D tentatively TRBD1 (5 bases). Trimming removed 4 bases from V and 1 base from J, with 14 bases in between. From germline, CDR1 is SGHRS and CDR2 YFSETQ. The CDR3 extends over 15 amino acids. DNA of the CDR3: TGCGCCAGCAGCCCGGGACCGGTTCTTAACTATGGCTACACCTTC. Protein: CASSPGPVLNYGYTF.

J is TRBJ2-3 and V is TRBV28; no clear D. Trimming stripped 5 bases from V and 0 bases from J, with 12 bases between. CDR1 and CDR2 (germline): MDHEN, SYDVKM. This CDR3 is built from 15 residues. In DNA, the CDR3 is TGTGCCAGCAGTCGCCCTAAACAGAGCACAGATACGCAGTATTTT. Residues: CASSRPKQSTDTQYF.

The rearrangement uses TRBV5-1 and TRBJ1-5, with 7 bases identical to TRBD1. Germline trimming cut 4 bases from V and 8 bases from J; bases unmatched to any gene: 9. Germline CDR1 is SGHRS and CDR2 is YFSETQ. There are 14 residues in the CDR3. For the CDR3, the DNA is TGCGCCAGCAGCATATCAGGGGGGTTTGAGCCCCAGCATTTT. Protein: CASSISGGFEPQHF.

This sequence joins TRBV2 and TRBJ2-7; possibly TRBD1 for D (6 bases). With 3 bases removed from V and 0 bases from J, the gap between germline ends came to 9 bases. Germline values: CDR1 SNHLY, CDR2 FYNNEI. This CDR3 contains 14 residues. CDR3 amino acids: CASSDDRPSYEQYF. Here the CDR3 DNA reads TGTGCCAGCAGTGACGACAGGCCCTCCTACGAGCAGTACTTC.

The chain recombines TRBV18 with TRBJ2-1; TRBD1 or TRBD2 may be the D gene (5 bases each). Germline values: CDR1 KGHSH, CDR2 LQKENI. V was clipped by 4 bases and J by 7 bases, with 17 bases between them. The CDR3 runs 15 residues. The chain's CDR3 is CASSLRVEGWNEQFF. The CDR3 DNA sequence: TGTGCCAGCTCACTCCGGGTCGAGGGGTGGAATGAGCAGTTCTTC.

The V gene is TRBV4-1, the J gene TRBJ2-1; 11 nucleotides line up with TRBD2. J was trimmed by 2 bases and V by 4 bases; bases with no gene match: 4. CDR1 and CDR2 from the germline V gene are MGHRA and YSYEKL. The CDR3 contains 16 residues. The CDR3 spells CASSRGGLAAYNEQFF. CDR3 nucleotides: TGCGCCAGCAGCCGAGGGGGACTAGCGGCCTACAATGAGCAGTTCTTC.

The J gene is TRBJ2-7, the V gene TRBV7-8; D not certain. V lost 1 base and J 0 bases, leaving 7 bases between the germline ends. Germline V gives CDR1 SGHVS, CDR2 FQNEAQ. This CDR3 spans 14 amino acids. CDR3 coding DNA: TGTGCCAGCAGCTTAGACCGGTTCTCCTACGAGCAGTACTTC. It specifies CASSLDRFSYEQYF.

The chain combines TRBV28 with TRBJ1-2; D possibly corresponds to TRBD1 (5 bases). The CDR3 totals 12 residues. Trimming stripped 6 bases from V and 5 bases from J, with 10 bases between. CDR1 and CDR2 (germline): MDHEN, SYDVKM. The CDR3 DNA sequence: TGTGCCAGCAGGGAGACAGTTTATGGCTACACCTTC. Translation gives CASRETVYGYTF.

The chain joins TRBV28 to TRBJ1-5; D is ambiguous. CDR3 size: 14 residues. Trimming pared 5 bases from V and 6 bases from J, leaving 14 bases between. Germline CDR1 and CDR2: MDHEN and SYDVKM. The CDR3 loop reads CASSTPEGIQPQHF. CDR3 nucleotides: TGTGCCAGCAGTACCCCCGAGGGAATTCAGCCCCAGCATTTT. Variable domain in full (rest from reference TRBV28 and TRBJ1-5): DVKVTQSSRYLVKRTGEKVFLECVQDMDHENMFWYRQDPGLGLRLIYFSYDVKMKEKGDIPEGYSVSREKKERFSLILESASTNQTSMYLCASSTPEGIQPQHFGDGTRLSIL.